The clone carrying this T cell receptor (beta chain) was seen a few times. V was clipped by 4 bases and J by 4 bases, with 13 bases between them. The CDR3 runs to 15 residues. Germline lookup yields CDR1 MNHEY and CDR2 SVGAGI. The table came from immunoSEQ multiplex PCR; TCRdb's copy has only in-frame clones and leaves some out. The sample includes about 380,000 clones, roughly 90% of them seen just once. The data were taken from a study of blood T cell repertoires in COVID-19. Sequencing was done on a sample of peripheral blood. This TCR was recovered from a man in his forties or fifties with acute or convalescent COVID-19. The chain joins TRBV6-5 to TRBJ2-2, with D hard to call. The DNA of the CDR3 is TGTGCCAGCAGTTCACTTGGCCCGGGCACCGGGGAGCTGTTTTTT. This translates into CASSSLGPGTGELFF.